These 18 T cell receptor beta chains came from one sample sequenced in a study of cytomegalovirus exposure and HLA in healthy donors. The primer mix had 60 Vbeta and 13 Jbeta primers. Assay used: immunoSEQ multiplex PCR; TCRdb lists only in-frame clones, some missing. The sample carries more than 100,000 clones, 75% to 90% recorded once. Sequences were obtained from PBMCs. These TCRs come from a young man in good health and CMV-seronegative.

This rearrangement joins TRBV9 to TRBJ1-4; the D is unclear. In germline, CDR1 is SGDLS, CDR2 YYNGEE. This CDR3 region has 15 residues. Trimming pared 2 bases from V and 1 base from J, leaving 9 bases between. In DNA form, the CDR3 reads TGTGCCAGCAGCGTTTTGGGGAGAACTAATGAAAAACTGTTTTTT. As protein: CASSVLGRTNEKLFF.

A single count supports this clone. The chain combines TRBV5-1 with TRBJ1-6; 9 nucleotides align to TRBD1. This CDR3 is built from 18 residues. After removal of 2 bases from V and 5 bases from J, the junction contained 11 bases not matched to a gene. The germline V gene has CDR1 SGHRS and CDR2 YFSETQ. CDR3 DNA sequence: TGCGCCAGCAGCTTTGGGGGACAGGGAGGTCCTAATAATTCACCCCTCCACTTT. It yields the protein CASSFGGQGGPNNSPLHF.

This clone was seen more than once but under ten times. This chain links TRBV9 with TRBJ2-5; 8 nucleotides line up with TRBD1. Germline loops: CDR1 SGDLS, CDR2 YYNGEE. V dropped 3 bases and J dropped 3; count of bases not matched to a gene: 7. This CDR3 comprises 15 residues. The CDR3 protein is CASSETGDGKETQYF. The CDR3, as DNA: TGTGCCAGCAGCGAGACAGGGGACGGGAAAGAGACCCAGTACTTC.

The chain has TRBV29-1 and TRBJ2-3; 13 positions agree with TRBD2. The CDR3 spans 16 residues. With 6 bases clipped from V and 6 bases from J, the junction kept 12 bases outside the gene matches. In germline, CDR1 is SQVTM, CDR2 ANQGSEA. The CDR3 DNA reads TGCAGCGTCAAAGGGACTAGCGGGGAGGGAGGGGATACGCAGTATTTT. Residues: CSVKGTSGEGGDTQYF.

The V gene is TRBV10-3, the J gene TRBJ1-1, with TRBD1 as a possible D gene (6 bases). Germline CDR1 and CDR2: ENHRY and SYGVKD. The length of the CDR3 is 16 residues. Deletions cut 2 bases from V and 3 bases from J, with 16 bases between. CDR3 bases: TGTGCCATCAGTGAGACAGAAACAGGGTTGGACACTGAAGCTTTCTTT. Encoded protein: CAISETETGLDTEAFF.

V and J are TRBV28 and TRBJ2-5; 7 nucleotides align to TRBD1. The J call is uncertain, as TRBJ2-7 better fits the DNA end. This CDR3 has 15 residues. Germline V gene data show CDR1 as MDHEN and CDR2 as SYDVKM. In DNA, the CDR3 is TGTGCCAGCAGCCCCGATACGGGACAGCTCTACGAGCAGTACTTC. Translating gives CASSPDTGQLYEQYF.

The DNA for the CDR3 is TGCGCCAGCAGCTCACCGACAGAAAAGCCCTACGAGCAGTACTTC. Translated: CASSSPTEKPYEQYF. The genes are TRBV5-1 and TRBJ2-7, with D tentatively TRBD1 (5 bases). V gave up 3 bases and J gave up 2 bases, with 15 bases separating them. Germline V lookup: CDR1 SGHRS, CDR2 YFSETQ. The CDR3 totals 15 residues.

About this clone: An end of the junction does not agree with germline; a read error may underlie this. J is TRBJ2-4 and V is TRBV4-1, with 7 bases aligning to TRBD1. CDR3 size: 15 residues. Germline V gene sequence: CDR1 MGHRA, CDR2 YSYEKL. In DNA, the CDR3 is TGCGCCAGCAGCCAAGAAACGACAGGGCTTAACAGTCAGTACTTC. Encoded protein: CASSQETTGLNSQYF.

The chain carries TRBV5-8 and TRBJ2-3; 11 bases fit TRBD2. This CDR3 contains 16 residues. The ends lost 4 bases at V and 3 bases at J; junction bases unmatched: 7. Germline values: CDR1 SGHTS, CDR2 YDEGEE. The CDR3, as DNA: TGTGCCAGCAGCGGAGTAGCGGGGGGGCCTACAGATACGCAGTATTTT. Translated, it gives CASSGVAGGPTDTQYF.

The chain couples TRBV5-6 to TRBJ2-1, with D unresolved. The CDR3 length is 14 residues. Trimming removed 2 bases from V and 7 bases from J, with 13 bases in between. Germline V gene lookup returns CDR1 SGHDT and CDR2 YYEEEE. CDR3 DNA: TGTGCCAGCAGCTTTTTGACTTCGAGGAATGAGCAGTTCTTC. It specifies CASSFLTSRNEQFF. The full variable domain, in which reference TRBV5-6 and TRBJ2-1 provide the parts outside the CDR3, is DAGVTQSPTHLIKTRGQQVTLRCSPKSGHDTVSWYQQALGQGPQFIFQYYEEEERQRGNFPDRFSGHQFPNYSSELNVNALLLGDSALYLCASSFLTSRNEQFFGPGTRLTVL.

This clone is a singleton in its sample. The CDR3 loop reads CASSQGSGVPDTQYF. The CDR3 bases are TGTGCCAGCTCACAGGGTTCCGGGGTCCCAGATACGCAGTATTTT. J is TRBJ2-3 and V is TRBV9; weak D call: TRBD1 (6 bases). Trimming removed 7 bases from V and 4 bases from J, with 19 bases in between. The CDR3 has 15 amino acids. Germline lookup yields CDR1 SGDLS and CDR2 YYNGEE.

V usage is TRBV7-9 and J usage is TRBJ2-7; 8 bases align to TRBD1. Germline V gives CDR1 SEHNR, CDR2 FQNEAQ (reference sequence). Trimming removed 5 bases from V and 7 bases from J; junction bases left unmatched: 10. The length of the CDR3 is 14 residues. This CDR3 reads CASSSMAQGEEQYF. The CDR3 region has the DNA TGTGCCAGCAGCAGTATGGCACAGGGGGAAGAGCAGTACTTC.

For this clone: Other DNA sequences within the sample encode an identical CDR3. The V gene is TRBV9, the J gene TRBJ2-3, with D hard to call. The CDR3 sequence is 11 residues long. The V end was cut by 2 bases, the J end by 5 bases, with 3 bases between. Germline CDR1 and CDR2: SGDLS and YYNGEE. The CDR3 sequence: CASSVGDTQYF. The CDR3 coding sequence is TGTGCCAGCAGCGTCGGAGATACGCAGTATTTT.

The chain recombines TRBV27 with TRBJ2-7; perhaps TRBD2 as D (6 bases). V lost 9 bases, J lost 3 bases, and 12 bases lay in between. The germline CDR1 and CDR2 sequences are MNHEY and SMNVEV (reference sequence). The CDR3 extends over 12 amino acids. Here the CDR3 DNA reads TGTGCCAGTGGTAGGAGGGACTACGAGCAGTACTTC. Translating gives CASGRRDYEQYF.

The chain couples TRBV18 to TRBJ2-4; the match to TRBD1 covers 7 bases. Losses at the gene ends were 3 bases for V and 12 bases for J; bases not matched to a gene: 11. This CDR3 contains 14 residues. CDR1 is KGHSH and CDR2 is LQKENI in the germline V gene. CDR3 sequence: CASSPRTGRDSQYF. CDR3 sequence (DNA): TGTGCCAGCTCACCTCGGACAGGACGGGACAGTCAGTACTTC.

V is TRBV28 and J is TRBJ1-6, with a tentative D call TRBD1 (5 bases). Looked up from germline, CDR1 is MDHEN and CDR2 is SYDVKM. This CDR3 spans 16 amino acids. The germline V and J ends were trimmed by 8 bases and 6 bases, with 20 bases remaining between them. CDR3 sequence reads: CASLRRGLLLNSPLHF. The DNA of the CDR3 is TGTGCCAGCCTCAGGAGGGGCCTCCTTCTTAATTCACCCCTCCACTTT. Variable domain in full (rest from reference TRBV28 and TRBJ1-6): DVKVTQSSRYLVKRTGEKVFLECVQDMDHENMFWYRQDPGLGLRLIYFSYDVKMKEKGDIPEGYSVSREKKERFSLILESASTNQTSMYLCASLRRGLLLNSPLHFGNGTRLTVT.

The rearrangement uses TRBV4-3 and TRBJ2-3; 10 nucleotides match TRBD2. Germline CDR1 reads LGHNA; CDR2 reads YSLEER. CDR3 length: 14 amino acids. V gave up 5 bases and J gave up 5 bases; unmatched junction bases: 4. The CDR3 coding sequence is TGCGCCAGCAGCTCTAGCGGGGGCGGAGATACGCAGTATTTT. This codes for CASSSSGGGDTQYF.

The chain employs TRBV4-3 and TRBJ2-7, with no clear D. With 0 bases removed from V and 5 bases from J, the gap between germline ends came to 14 bases. The CDR3 has 15 residues. Germline CDR1 reads LGHNA; CDR2 reads YSLEER. CDR3 loop: CASSQEEESRHEQYF. Here the CDR3 DNA reads TGCGCCAGCAGCCAAGAAGAAGAGTCTCGCCACGAGCAGTACTTC.